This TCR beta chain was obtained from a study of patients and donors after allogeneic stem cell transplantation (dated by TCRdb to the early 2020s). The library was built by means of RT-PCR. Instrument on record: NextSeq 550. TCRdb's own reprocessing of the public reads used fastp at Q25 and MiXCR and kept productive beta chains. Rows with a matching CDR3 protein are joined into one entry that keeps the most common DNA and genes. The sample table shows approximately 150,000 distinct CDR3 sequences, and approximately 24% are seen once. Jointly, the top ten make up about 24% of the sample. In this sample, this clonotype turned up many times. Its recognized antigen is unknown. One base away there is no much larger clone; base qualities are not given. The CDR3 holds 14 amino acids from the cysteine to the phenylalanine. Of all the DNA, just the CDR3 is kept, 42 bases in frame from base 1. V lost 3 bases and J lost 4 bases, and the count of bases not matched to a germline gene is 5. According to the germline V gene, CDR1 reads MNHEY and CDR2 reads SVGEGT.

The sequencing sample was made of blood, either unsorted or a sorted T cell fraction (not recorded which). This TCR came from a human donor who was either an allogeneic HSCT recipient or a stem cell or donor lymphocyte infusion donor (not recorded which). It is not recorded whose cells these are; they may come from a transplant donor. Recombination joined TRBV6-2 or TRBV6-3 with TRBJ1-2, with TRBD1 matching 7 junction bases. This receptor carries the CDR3 CASSYIQGSYGYTF. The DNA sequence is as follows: TGTGCCAGCAGTTATATACAGGGGAGCTATGGCTACACCTTC.